One sample yielded the 32 T cell receptor beta chains listed below, sequenced in a study of beta chain features in type 1 diabetes. Findings and limits, study-wide: Moderate but significant shortening of TCRB CDR3s was recorded in all four CD4+ subsets from Type 1 diabetes patients.

What these receptors recognize is not known. Expressed TCRB transcripts were sequenced, since all the RNA that had been isolated was reverse transcribed. Data came from immunoSEQ multiplex PCR; TCRdb stores just in-frame clones and leaves some out. The data hold more than 550,000 clones, with around 15% observed a single time. Sequenced: naive CD4+ T cells from blood. These receptors all come from a man in his late teens or twenties with type 1 diabetes.

This clone has only a few counts. As DNA, the CDR3 is TGTGCCTGGAGTGTGGGATCTCATCAGCCCCAGCATTTT. This codes for CAWSVGSHQPQHF. The chain couples TRBV30 to TRBJ1-5, with D hard to call. CDR3 length equals 13 residues. Trimming cost V 0 bases and J 5 bases, with 8 bases left between them. Germline CDR1 reads GTSNPN; CDR2 reads SVGIG (reference sequence).

This sequence joins TRBV15 and TRBJ2-5, with D perhaps TRBD1 or TRBD2 (6 bases each). Germline CDR1 is LNHNV and CDR2 is YYDKDF (reference sequence). The CDR3 runs 14 residues. V was pared by 0 bases and J by 4 bases, with 9 bases between. The CDR3 nucleotides are TGTGCCACCAGCAGAGATTCGGGGGCAGAGACCCAGTACTTC. Amino acids: CATSRDSGAETQYF.

This clone was detected a few times. The chain couples TRBV7-6 to TRBJ2-5, with D possibly matching TRBD2 (5 bases). Trimming cost V 1 base and J 5 bases, with 17 bases left between them. This CDR3 has 16 amino acids. The V gene's germline CDR1 is SGHVS and CDR2 FNYEAQ. CDR3: CASSLEVGDGRETQYF. For the CDR3, the DNA is TGTGCCAGCAGCTTAGAGGTCGGGGATGGGCGGGAGACCCAGTACTTC.

The gene calls are TRBV5-4 and TRBJ1-2, with 8 bases that match TRBD1. The trim removed 0 bases at V and 8 bases at J, leaving 3 bases unmatched. Looked up from germline, CDR1 is SGHNT and CDR2 is YYREEE (reference sequence). The CDR3 is 13 amino acids. CDR3 in amino acids: CASSLAGGRGYTF. In DNA form, the CDR3 reads TGTGCCAGCAGCTTGGCAGGGGGCAGAGGCTACACCTTC.

The chain joins TRBV5-1 to TRBJ2-7; 7 bases map to TRBD2. The junction had 6 bases not matched to a gene; V was cut back by 7 bases and J by 2 bases. The CDR3 contains 13 residues. The V gene's germline CDR1 is SGHRS and CDR2 YFSETQ. CDR3 nucleotide sequence: TGCGCCAGCGGGAGGGGTCCCACCTACGAGCAGTACTTC. This sequence encodes CASGRGPTYEQYF. The full variable domain, completed using reference TRBV5-1 and TRBJ2-7, is KAGVTQTPRYLIKTRGQQVTLSCSPISGHRSVSWYQQTPGQGLQFLFEYFSETQRNKGNFPGRFSGRQFSNSRSEMNVSTLELGDSALYLCASGRGPTYEQYFGPGTRLTVT.

V gene TRBV7-9 combines with J gene TRBJ1-4; the D is unclear. Germline lookup yields CDR1 SEHNR and CDR2 FQNEAQ (reference sequence). The length of the CDR3 is 14 residues. Trimming pared 5 bases from V and 8 bases from J, leaving 15 bases between. CDR3 residues: CASSPEFSGEKLFF. The CDR3 DNA reads TGTGCCAGCAGCCCCGAATTTTCGGGGGAAAAACTGTTTTTT.

This clone was counted between two and nine times. J is TRBJ1-2 and V is TRBV23-1; perhaps TRBD1 as D (5 bases). TRBV23-1 falls under the ORF class, with uncertain function. The length of the CDR3 is 18 residues. V gave up 1 base and J gave up 1 base, with 19 bases separating them. CDR3 nucleotides: TGCGCCAGCAGTCAATTCGGCCCAGGGAGGGAGAATAACTATGGCTACACCTTC. Translating it yields CASSQFGPGRENNYGYTF.

This clone was observed a handful of times. The chain combines TRBV29-1 with TRBJ1-3; D not resolved. The CDR3 totals 13 residues. Per the germline V gene, CDR1 is SQVTM and CDR2 is ANQGSEA. V was trimmed by 4 bases and J by 2 bases, leaving 9 bases between them. CDR3 coding DNA: TGCAGCGTTGTTTTAGCGCCTGGAAACACCATATATTTT. Protein sequence: CSVVLAPGNTIYF.

The V and J genes are TRBV2 and TRBJ1-5; a weak D match, TRBD1 (5 bases). The V and J ends lost 3 bases and 5 bases respectively, with 11 bases between them. This CDR3 contains 14 residues. CDR1 is SNHLY, CDR2 FYNNEI, per germline. The CDR3 bases are TGTGCCAGCAGTGAGAAAGGGACGGATCAGCCCCAGCATTTT. Residues: CASSEKGTDQPQHF.

This clone has only a few counts. This sequence joins TRBV7-2 and TRBJ2-7; D unclear. Germline CDR1 and CDR2: SGHTA and FQGNSA. The CDR3 length is 17 residues. V was pared by 0 bases and J by 0 bases, with 15 bases between. The CDR3 nucleotides are TGTGCCAGCAGCTTAGCCTCCGGACGGTCTAGCTCCTACGAGCAGTACTTC. This encodes CASSLASGRSSSYEQYF.

This sequence joins TRBV25-1 and TRBJ2-1; D remains unclear. Germline V gives CDR1 MGHDK, CDR2 SYGVNS. There are 12 residues in the CDR3. V dropped 0 bases and J dropped 10 bases, with 7 bases sitting between them. The CDR3 coding sequence is TGTGCCAGCAGTGAATATATCATGGAGCAGTTCTTC. It translates to CASSEYIMEQFF.

This clone was seen more than once but under ten times. The chain combines TRBV20-1 with TRBJ2-7, with TRBD2 identical over 11 bases. Germline CDR1 and CDR2: DFQATT and SNEGSKA (reference sequence). The J segment lost 6 bases and the V segment lost 7 bases, leaving 2 bases of the junction unmatched. The CDR3 runs 11 residues. The CDR3 region is CSGGLAVEQYF. The CDR3 nucleotides read TGCAGTGGGGGACTAGCGGTCGAGCAGTACTTC.

Only a few counts were recorded for this clone. The chain links TRBV5-1 to TRBJ2-5, with 8 bases aligning to TRBD1. CDR3 length: 15 residues. Germline V lookup: CDR1 SGHRS, CDR2 YFSETQ. V trimming: 4 bases; J trimming: 3 bases; junction bases outside the gene matches: 8. The CDR3 region is CASSPLPGQEETQYF. DNA for the CDR3: TGCGCCAGCAGCCCGCTCCCGGGACAGGAAGAGACCCAGTACTTC.

V is TRBV6-1 and J is TRBJ2-1; D is undetermined. With 7 bases removed from V and 7 bases from J, the gap between germline ends came to 8 bases. Germline assignment: CDR1 MNHNS and CDR2 SASEGT. The CDR3 has 11 amino acids. CDR3 in amino acids: CASMVVNEQFF. For the CDR3, the DNA is TGTGCCAGCATGGTGGTTAATGAGCAGTTCTTC.

The J gene is TRBJ1-4, the V gene TRBV4-3; a possible D gene is TRBD1 (5 bases). CDR1 LGHNA and CDR2 YSLEER come from the germline V gene. Between the trimmed V and J ends, which lost 4 bases and 5 bases, there was a span of 20 bases. The CDR3 totals 17 residues. Here the CDR3 reads CASSLQASPGFNEKLFF. The CDR3 bases are TGCGCCAGCAGCCTACAAGCCAGCCCAGGGTTCAATGAAAAACTGTTTTTT.

The V and J genes are TRBV28 and TRBJ2-1, with 9 nucleotides matching TRBD2. The CDR3 extends over 14 amino acids. Germline-derived CDR1 and CDR2 are MDHEN and SYDVKM. The trim removed 3 bases at V and 8 bases at J, leaving 5 bases unmatched. CDR3 amino acids: CASSLVAGDHEQFF. The CDR3 DNA follows: TGTGCCAGCAGTTTGGTAGCGGGGGACCATGAGCAGTTCTTC. Full variable domain (remainder filled in from reference TRBV28 and TRBJ2-1): DVKVTQSSRYLVKRTGEKVFLECVQDMDHENMFWYRQDPGLGLRLIYFSYDVKMKEKGDIPEGYSVSREKKERFSLILESASTNQTSMYLCASSLVAGDHEQFFGPGTRLTVL.

The gene calls are TRBV19 and TRBJ2-4; 7 bases match TRBD1. CDR3 length: 16 residues. The germline V gene encodes CDR1 LNHDA and CDR2 SQIVND (reference sequence). The junction had 9 bases not matched to a gene; V was cut back by 5 bases and J by 2 bases. The CDR3 bases are TGTGCCAGTAGTTGGGACAGTAGTATAACCAAAAACATTCAGTACTTC. The encoded protein is CASSWDSSITKNIQYF.

This clone was observed a few times. DNA for the CDR3: TGTGCCAGCAGTCGACTAGCGGGAAGGGAGACCCAGTACTTC. It yields the protein CASSRLAGRETQYF. The chain combines TRBV6-5 with TRBJ2-5; 11 bases agree with TRBD2. V gave up 5 bases and J gave up 5 bases; unmatched junction bases: 4. The CDR3 extends over 14 amino acids. Germline V gives CDR1 MNHEY, CDR2 SVGAGI.

The rearrangement links TRBV2 to TRBJ2-3; D might be TRBD1 (5 bases). CDR1 and CDR2 from the germline V gene are SNHLY and FYNNEI. The CDR3 is 14 amino acids. V gave up 5 bases and J gave up 3 bases, with 12 bases separating them. The CDR3 is CASSPGSGTDTQYF. CDR3 DNA sequence: TGTGCCAGCAGTCCAGGCTCAGGGACAGATACGCAGTATTTT.

This chain joins TRBV25-1 and TRBJ1-2, with D maybe TRBD1 (5 bases). V was clipped by 1 base and J by 4 bases, with 10 bases between them. This CDR3 has 14 residues. The germline CDR1 and CDR2 sequences are MGHDK and SYGVNS. CDR3 nucleotide sequence: TGTGCCAGCAGTGAATCGGGGGGTGGCTATGGCTACACCTTC. Its protein product is CASSESGGGYGYTF.

This clone was seen a handful of times. V is TRBV7-2 and J is TRBJ1-5, with no clear D. The germline V and J ends were trimmed by 1 base and 4 bases, with 5 bases remaining between them. CDR3 length: 13 amino acids. Germline values: CDR1 SGHTA, CDR2 FQGNSA. CDR3 sequence reads: CASSLGWNQPQHF. CDR3 coding DNA: TGTGCCAGCAGCTTAGGGTGGAATCAGCCCCAGCATTTT.

In this sample, this clone turned up a few times. The V gene is TRBV5-1, the J gene TRBJ1-5; D is unresolved. CDR1 and CDR2 from the germline V gene are SGHRS and YFSETQ. Trimming removed 5 bases at V and 3 bases at J, with 12 bases between. CDR3 length: 14 amino acids. The CDR3 protein is CASSPDGTNQPQHF. In nucleotides, the CDR3 is TGCGCCAGCAGTCCAGACGGTACCAATCAGCCCCAGCATTTT.

The rearrangement links TRBV7-9 to TRBJ1-6; a possible D gene is TRBD1 (5 bases). This CDR3 contains 17 residues. Germline V gene data show CDR1 as SEHNR and CDR2 as FQNEAQ (reference sequence). Trimming cost V 4 bases and J 4 bases, with 17 bases left between them. CDR3 sequence reads: CASSSPGDSLYNSPLHF. The CDR3 DNA is TGTGCCAGCAGCTCCCCCGGCGACAGTCTGTATAATTCACCCCTCCACTTT.

The chain is built from TRBV28 and TRBJ2-7; D is undetermined. Germline loops: CDR1 MDHEN, CDR2 SYDVKM. This CDR3 has 15 residues. V lost 3 bases and J 9 bases, leaving 21 bases between the germline ends. In DNA form, the CDR3 reads TGTGCCAGCAGTTTCTTACAAGCATCTAGGGTTTCGCAGTACTTC. Amino acids: CASSFLQASRVSQYF.

The chain uses TRBV25-1 and TRBJ2-7; possibly TRBD2 for D (6 bases). This CDR3 is built from 14 residues. Germline V CDR1 and CDR2: MGHDK, SYGVNS. Trimming left V 7 bases short and J 0 bases short, with 13 bases between. CDR3 bases: TGTGCCAGCACCACCCCCGGGGGCTCCTACGAGCAGTACTTC. Its translation is CASTTPGGSYEQYF.

The rearrangement joins TRBV10-3 to TRBJ2-7, with TRBD1 matching over 7 bases. Trimming at V came to 0 bases and at J to 5 bases, leaving 1 base not matched to a gene. This CDR3 spans 13 amino acids. Looked up from germline, CDR1 is ENHRY and CDR2 is SYGVKD. The CDR3 here is CAISESDRNEQYF. For the CDR3, the DNA is TGTGCCATCAGTGAGTCGGACAGGAACGAGCAGTACTTC.

The V gene is TRBV30, the J gene TRBJ2-7; D remains ambiguous. Trimming took 5 bases from V and 4 from J, leaving 18 bases between them. Germline values: CDR1 GTSNPN, CDR2 SVGIG (reference sequence). The CDR3 covers 14 residues. This CDR3 reads CAWGHKMGIYEQYF. The CDR3 bases are TGTGCCTGGGGCCATAAAATGGGGATTTACGAGCAGTACTTC.

The chain uses TRBV30 and TRBJ2-1; the match to TRBD1 covers 9 bases. The CDR3 consists of 18 residues. Germline CDR1 is GTSNPN and CDR2 is SVGIG (reference sequence). V shed 2 bases and J 2 bases; nucleotides not matched to a gene: 13. In DNA form, the CDR3 reads TGTGCCTGGAGTCGGGGACAGGGTATCCCTAGGCCCTACAATGAGCAGTTCTTC. It is translated as CAWSRGQGIPRPYNEQFF. The full variable domain, in which reference TRBV30 and TRBJ2-1 provide the parts outside the CDR3, is SQTIHQWPATLVQPVGSPLSLECTVEGTSNPNLYWYRQAAGRGLQLLFYSVGIGQISSEVPQNLSASRPQDRQFILSSKKLLLSDSGFYLCAWSRGQGIPRPYNEQFFGPGTRLTVL.

This sequence joins TRBV9 and TRBJ2-3, with a possible D match to TRBD1 (5 bases). Germline-derived CDR1 and CDR2 are SGDLS and YYNGEE. The CDR3 consists of 14 residues. V dropped 7 bases and J dropped 2 bases, with 14 bases sitting between them. This CDR3 reads CASGASGFTDTQYF. The CDR3 DNA reads TGTGCCAGCGGGGCATCAGGGTTCACAGATACGCAGTATTTT. Variable domain in full (rest from reference TRBV9 and TRBJ2-3): DSGVTQTPKHLITATGQRVTLRCSPRSGDLSVYWYQQSLDQGLQFLIQYYNGEERAKGNILERFSAQQFPDLHSELNLSSLELGDSALYFCASGASGFTDTQYFGPGTRLTVL.

The chain couples TRBV15 to TRBJ2-1; no clear D gene. Trimming took off 0 bases at V and 0 bases at J, with 9 bases between the two ends. This CDR3 region has 16 residues. Germline V gives CDR1 LNHNV, CDR2 YYDKDF (reference sequence). CDR3 in DNA: TGTGCCACCAGCAGAGATCGACCCAGCTCCTACAATGAGCAGTTCTTC. Translated: CATSRDRPSSYNEQFF.

This chain connects TRBV29-1 to TRBJ1-1; 8 nucleotides line up with TRBD1. Germline CDR1 and CDR2: SQVTM and ANQGSEA. The CDR3 covers 15 residues. Germline trimming cut 3 bases from V and 10 bases from J; bases unmatched to any gene: 16. The CDR3 loop is CSVDGSRGQVFGAFF. The CDR3 DNA reads TGCAGCGTTGATGGGTCCAGGGGGCAGGTCTTCGGAGCTTTCTTT.

The V call is TRBV9, the J call TRBJ1-5; 7 bases are a match to TRBD1. This CDR3 has 12 residues. The germline V gene encodes CDR1 SGDLS and CDR2 YYNGEE. After removal of 4 bases from V and 5 bases from J, the junction contained 0 bases not matched to a gene. Here the CDR3 reads CASSTGDQPQHF. The CDR3 bases are TGTGCCAGCAGCACAGGGGATCAGCCCCAGCATTTT.